This TCR beta chain is drawn from a study of blood T cell repertoires in COVID-19. The repertoire was sequenced with immunoSEQ multiplex PCR; TCRdb's copy has only in-frame clones and lacks some. This table holds some 90,000 clones, roughly 80% found once. This clone turned up a few times. The material sequenced was peripheral blood. This sequence was found in a man in his sixties with acute or convalescent COVID-19.

This CDR3 reads CASSPPPRGIGTEAFF. The CDR3 DNA reads TGTGCCAGCAGTCCCCCGCCGAGAGGGATAGGCACTGAAGCTTTCTTT. This sequence joins TRBV6-2 or TRBV6-3 and TRBJ1-1; D is ambiguous. Deletions cut 5 bases from V and 4 bases from J, with 20 bases between. Germline lookup yields CDR1 MNHEY and CDR2 SVGEGT. The CDR3 runs 16 residues.